The rows below give T cell receptor beta chains drawn from one sample of a study of T-cell reconstitution after alpha-beta-depleted transplantation in children. One entry per CDR3 protein results from TCRdb running MiXCR on the PCR reads. The sample yields 75,000 to 90,000 distinct CDR3 sequences, 12% to 15% seen once. The sample consisted of PBMCs, mostly from graft donor cells, taken 180 days after TCRalphabeta/CD19-depleted stem cell transplant. All receptors come from a male patient between 2 and 15 years old who had a stem cell transplant for acute lymphoblastic leukemia, so the T cells may come from the graft donor. The CDR3 runs from the conserved cysteine through the conserved F or W. The D gene is left open where the match is weak. Rows may omit the clone size; those that give it use once, few, many or a size class.

J,D,V,size,DNA,CDR3
TRBJ2-7,.,TRBV20-1,.,TGCAGTGCTAGAGATCAACTCAGTCTTGCCGTTGACGAGCAGTACTTC,CSARDQLSLAVDEQYF
TRBJ2-3,TRBD2,TRBV20-1,.,TGCAGTGCTGGGACTAGACCGGGTTGGGTAGATACGCAGTATTTT,CSAGTRPGWVDTQYF
TRBJ2-7,TRBD2,TRBV10-3,few,TGTGCCATCAGTGATCGAGCGGGAGATCGTTTCTACGAGCAGTACTTC,CAISDRAGDRFYEQYF
TRBJ1-1,.,TRBV28,.,TGTGCCAGCAGTTCCCTAGACAGGAACACTGAAGCTTTCTTT,CASSSLDRNTEAFF
TRBJ2-2,.,TRBV5-1,few,TGCGCCAGCAGCTTGGCTCGGGACCGGGAGCTGTTTTTT,CASSLARDRELFF
TRBJ1-2,.,TRBV20-1,few,TGCAGTGCCCCGATGGGGAGGGGCTATGGCTACACCTTC,CSAPMGRGYGYTF
TRBJ2-1,.,TRBV18,.,TGTGCCAGCTCACCACTAGACAAAGGGGGTCGTAATCAGCAGTTCTTC,CASSPLDKGGRNQQFF
TRBJ1-3,.,TRBV5-5,.,TGTGCCAGCAGCTTCGGGAACTCTGGAAACACCATATATTTT,CASSFGNSGNTIYF
TRBJ2-5,TRBD2,TRBV10-3,few,TGTGCCATCAGTGAGTCGAGCGGGGGGGCAGGAGAGACCCAGTACTTC,CAISESSGGAGETQYF
TRBJ2-1,TRBD1,TRBV20-1,.,TGCAGTGCGCGCCGGGACAGGAAGAATGAGCAGTTCTTC,CSARRDRKNEQFF
TRBJ1-2,TRBD1,TRBV6-1,.,TGTGCCAGCACCAATGCAGGGGGCGACTATGGCTACACCTTC,CASTNAGGDYGYTF
TRBJ2-2,.,TRBV4-3,few,TGCGCCAGCAGCCAAGATGGACCCGGGGAGCTGTTTTTT,CASSQDGPGELFF
TRBJ2-1,TRBD2,TRBV28,.,TGTGCCAGCAGTTTATTCAGCGGGAGCTACAATGAGCAGTTCTTC,CASSLFSGSYNEQFF
TRBJ2-4,TRBD1,TRBV27,.,TGTGCCAGCAGTTGGAGGACTCCGACAGGGGGAATCAAAAACATTCAGTACTTC,CASSWRTPTGGIKNIQYF
TRBJ2-3,TRBD2,TRBV15,few,TGTGCCACCAGCATGGTAGCGGGGGGTCTAGCGCAGTATTTT,CATSMVAGGLAQYF
TRBJ2-2,TRBD1,TRBV6-5,few,TGTGCCAGCAGTTTTGGACAGGCGAACACCGGGGAGCTGTTTTTT,CASSFGQANTGELFF
TRBJ2-1,.,TRBV24-1,many,TGTGCCACCAGTTCCACGGCGGGGGCGGTCTACAATGAGCAGTTCTTC,CATSSTAGAVYNEQFF
TRBJ1-2,.,TRBV29-1,once,TGCAGCGTTGAAGGAAGGGAGGCGTCGGACTATGGCTACACCTTC,CSVEGREASDYGYTF
TRBJ2-1,TRBD2,TRBV15,few,TGTGCCACCAGTCCGGGACTAGCGGGAGGGGGCTACAATGAGCAGTTCTTC,CATSPGLAGGGYNEQFF
TRBJ2-3,.,TRBV27,many,TGTGCCAGCAGTTCTCCCATTCGGGATACGCAGTATTTT,CASSSPIRDTQYF
TRBJ1-5,.,TRBV20-1,few,TGCAGTGCTAGAGATCTCAGGGGCGGACAGCCCCAGCATTTT,CSARDLRGGQPQHF
TRBJ1-1,.,TRBV6-6,few,TGTGCCAGCAGTTACCCAGGACACACTGAAGCTTTCTTT,CASSYPGHTEAFF
TRBJ2-1,TRBD2,TRBV20-1,.,TGCAGTGCTAGCGGAGATAACGGGAGGGCCGTCAATGAGCAGTTCTTC,CSASGDNGRAVNEQFF
TRBJ2-7,TRBD1,TRBV5-5,few,TGTGCCAGCAGCTCATTACCAGACAGGGGGCGCATAGAGCAGTACTTC,CASSSLPDRGRIEQYF
TRBJ2-3,.,TRBV12-3/TRBV12-4,few,TGTGCCAGCGTCCCGATCGGGCGGGATCCCAGGGATACGCAGTATTTT,CASVPIGRDPRDTQYF
TRBJ2-7,TRBD2,TRBV5-1,.,TGCGCCAGCAGCTTGGAGCGGCGACTAGCGGGGCCTGCGCAGTACTTC,CASSLERRLAGPAQYF
TRBJ2-7,TRBD2,TRBV7-3,.,TGTGCCAGCAGCTGGGGGAGGGGCTACGAGCAGTACTTC,CASSWGRGYEQYF
TRBJ2-1,TRBD1,TRBV6-5,few,TGTGCCAGCAGTTACAGGGGGCTGAATGAGCAGTTCTTC,CASSYRGLNEQFF
TRBJ2-7,TRBD2,TRBV27,.,TGTGCCAGCAGTTTAGGGACTAGTCGAAACGAGCAGTACTTC,CASSLGTSRNEQYF
TRBJ2-7,.,TRBV7-6,.,TGTGCCAGCAGCTTTCCGGGACGTATCTACGAGCAGTACTTC,CASSFPGRIYEQYF
TRBJ2-3,TRBD2,TRBV12-3/TRBV12-4,.,TGTGCCAGCAGTTCACATGGGGGACTAGCGTATATAACAGATACGCAGTATTTT,CASSSHGGLAYITDTQYF
TRBJ2-4,.,TRBV10-3,.,TGTGCCATCAGTGAGACGCAGGGGAAAAACATTCAGTACTTC,CAISETQGKNIQYF
TRBJ1-2,.,TRBV5-1,many,TGCGCCAGCAGTCGCGACACGAACTATGGCTACACCTTC,CASSRDTNYGYTF
TRBJ2-7,TRBD1,TRBV4-1,many,TGCGCCAGCAGCCATGACAGGGGGTCCTACGAGCAGTACTTC,CASSHDRGSYEQYF
TRBJ1-1,.,TRBV20-1,many,TGCAGTGCTAGAGTCGCGCACACTGAAGCTTTCTTT,CSARVAHTEAFF
TRBJ1-5,.,TRBV4-2,.,TGTGCCAGCAGCCAATCTGGCGGGAATCAGCCCCAGCATTTT,CASSQSGGNQPQHF
TRBJ1-5,.,TRBV2,.,TGTACCAGCAGTTTAGTTTTTTCCCGGGGCAAAGACAATCAGCCCCAGCATTTT,CTSSLVFSRGKDNQPQHF
TRBJ2-7,TRBD1,TRBV20-1,.,TGCAGTGCTAGCTACCGGGACAGGGGCGAGCAGTACTTC,CSASYRDRGEQYF
TRBJ1-5,TRBD1,TRBV18,.,TGTGCCAGCTCACGGACAGGGGAACCTCCTCAGGCCCAGCATTTT,CASSRTGEPPQAQHF
TRBJ1-1,TRBD1,TRBV19,.,TGTGCCAGTAGTCCAAGACAGGGGGCCCATAGGAACACTGAAGCTTTCTTT,CASSPRQGAHRNTEAFF
TRBJ2-1,TRBD2,TRBV6-2/TRBV6-3,.,TGTGCCAGCAGTTACTCTACTAGCGGGAGTAAGAATGAGCAGTTCTTC,CASSYSTSGSKNEQFF
TRBJ2-1,TRBD2,TRBV6-4,many,TGTGCCAGCAGTGACTTGGCTGGGGTAGCGGGATACAATGAGCAGTTCTTC,CASSDLAGVAGYNEQFF
TRBJ1-4,.,TRBV4-3,.,TGCGCCAGCAGCCTGGGGTTTAATGAAAAACTGTTTTTT,CASSLGFNEKLFF
TRBJ2-5,.,TRBV20-1,.,TGCAGTGCTAGCTACAGGGGAGGGGAGACCCAGTACTTC,CSASYRGGETQYF
TRBJ2-5,.,TRBV6-2/TRBV6-3,.,TGTGCCAGCAGTTACTCAGGTGGCCGGGACCAGTACTTC,CASSYSGGRDQYF
TRBJ2-1,.,TRBV27,.,TGTGCCAGCAGGCCTCTCCAGTTCTTC,CASRPLQFF
TRBJ2-5,.,TRBV27,.,TGTGCCAGCGCTCACTACTTGGGGACTCAAGAGACCCAGTACTTC,CASAHYLGTQETQYF
TRBJ2-7,.,TRBV10-3,many,TGTGCCACCAGAGGAAGTCCCTACGAGCAGTACTTC,CATRGSPYEQYF
TRBJ1-2,TRBD1,TRBV4-3,once,TGCGCCAGCAGCCAACGCGGGACAGGGAACTATGGCTACACCTTC,CASSQRGTGNYGYTF
TRBJ1-2,.,TRBV7-2,.,TGTGCCAGCAGTCAACAGGTTTATGGCTACACCTTC,CASSQQVYGYTF
TRBJ2-1,TRBD2,TRBV5-1,.,TGCGCCAGCAGCTTGTGGTCCAAAACTAAGGGACTAGCGGGGGGGCGAAGGAATGAGCAGTTCTTC,CASSLWSKTKGLAGGRRNEQFF
TRBJ2-2,.,TRBV18,few,TGTGCCAGCTCACCCCGGACGGGGAACACCGGGGAGCTGTTTTTT,CASSPRTGNTGELFF
TRBJ2-4,.,TRBV28,.,TGTGCCAGCAGCTGGGAAGGACTTCTCAAAAACATTCAGTACTTC,CASSWEGLLKNIQYF
TRBJ2-3,.,TRBV10-3,many,TGTGCCTTCGGGACGGGAGCGCAGTACGCGCAGTATTTT,CAFGTGAQYAQYF
TRBJ2-1,.,TRBV2,.,TGTGCCAGCAGTGAATTAGGGGGCTCCTACAATGAGCAGTTCTTC,CASSELGGSYNEQFF
TRBJ2-1,.,TRBV29-1,few,TGCAGCGTTGAAGAAGGAGGCTTCTGGTCCAATGAGCAGTTCTTC,CSVEEGGFWSNEQFF
TRBJ2-5,.,TRBV5-1,many,TGCGCCAGCAGCTTCGGGAGAGTTGGGGAGACCCAGTACTTC,CASSFGRVGETQYF